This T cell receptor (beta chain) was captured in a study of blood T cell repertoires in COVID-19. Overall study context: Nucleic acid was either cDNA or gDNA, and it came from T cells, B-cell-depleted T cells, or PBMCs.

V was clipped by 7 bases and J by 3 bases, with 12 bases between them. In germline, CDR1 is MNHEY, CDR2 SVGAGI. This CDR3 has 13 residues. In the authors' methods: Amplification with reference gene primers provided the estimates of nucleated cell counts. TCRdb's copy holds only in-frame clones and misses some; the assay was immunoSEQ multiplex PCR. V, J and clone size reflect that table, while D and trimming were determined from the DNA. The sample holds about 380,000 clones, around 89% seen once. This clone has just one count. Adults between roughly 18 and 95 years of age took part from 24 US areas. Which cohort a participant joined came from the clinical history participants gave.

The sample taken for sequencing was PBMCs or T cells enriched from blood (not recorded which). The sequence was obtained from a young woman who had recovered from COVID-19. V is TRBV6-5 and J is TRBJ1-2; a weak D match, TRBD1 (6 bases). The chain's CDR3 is CASTLGADYGYTF. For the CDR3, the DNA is TGTGCCAGCACCCTGGGGGCTGACTATGGCTACACCTTC.